This is a list of T cell receptor beta chains from one sample in a study of blood T cell repertoires in COVID-19. TCRdb's copy holds only in-frame clones and misses some; the assay was immunoSEQ multiplex PCR. This sample has about 220,000 clones, with around 83% found just once. Sequencing was performed on peripheral blood. All receptors come from an older woman with COVID-19, enrolled during active disease. Both conserved end residues are part of each CDR3. A D gene is named only where the DNA matches it firmly. Not all rows give a size; the values are once, few, many and, for expanded clones, a class.

>TRBV30|.|TRBJ2-1|.|14
CAWLAPSSYNEQFF
TGTGCCTGGTTGGCCCCAAGCTCCTACAATGAGCAGTTCTTC
>TRBV5-4|.|TRBJ2-7|.|15
CASSLSGQGIYEQYF
TGTGCCAGCAGCTTGTCCGGGCAGGGGATCTACGAGCAGTACTTC
>TRBV9|.|TRBJ2-3|.|16
CASSVGPELGTDTQYF
TGTGCCAGCAGCGTAGGCCCGGAGCTTGGCACAGATACGCAGTATTTT
>TRBV19|.|TRBJ1-1|TRBD1|14
CASSPTGGPPEAFF
TGTGCCAGTAGCCCGACAGGGGGTCCTCCTGAAGCTTTCTTT
>TRBV2|.|TRBJ2-3|.|11
CASSVTDTQYF
TGTGCCAGCAGTGTAACAGATACGCAGTATTTT
>TRBV10-3|once|TRBJ1-4|.|13
CATREGPEEKLFF
TGTGCCACCCGGGAGGGCCCGGAAGAGAAACTGTTTTTT
>TRBV5-1|.|TRBJ2-7|TRBD2|15
CASSLEASGGGEQYF
TGCGCCAGCAGCTTGGAGGCTAGCGGGGGCGGGGAGCAGTACTTC
>TRBV7-8|.|TRBJ2-1|TRBD1|15
CASSLNLGQYNEQFF
TGTGCCAGCAGCCTAAACCTGGGACAGTACAATGAGCAGTTCTTC
>TRBV4-3|.|TRBJ1-4|TRBD1|14
CASSLQGAGEKLFF
TGCGCCAGCAGCTTACAGGGGGCGGGAGAAAAACTGTTTTTT
>TRBV6-6|.|TRBJ1-2|.|11
CASSPEVGYTF
TGTGCCAGCAGCCCCGAGGTGGGCTACACCTTC
>TRBV30|.|TRBJ1-1|.|11
CAWMRNTEAFF
TGTGCCTGGATGAGGAACACTGAAGCTTTCTTT
>TRBV18|.|TRBJ2-3|.|13
CASSQGLTDTQYF
TGTGCCAGCTCGCAGGGTCTGACAGATACGCAGTATTTT
>TRBV28|.|TRBJ1-1|.|14
CASSTGTHRVDAFF
TGTGCCAGCAGCACCGGGACACATCGGGTAGACGCTTTCTTT
>TRBV28|.|TRBJ2-1|TRBD2|20
CASAKMGLAGGSRSYNEQFF
TGTGCCAGCGCAAAGATGGGGCTAGCGGGAGGGTCTCGCTCCTACAATGAGCAGTTCTTC
>TRBV5-6|.|TRBJ1-3|.|14
CASSLGLAGNTIYF
TGTGCCAGCAGCTTGGGACTTGCCGGAAACACCATATATTTT
>TRBV27|.|TRBJ1-5|.|13
CASSLKENQPQHF
TGTGCCAGCAGTTTAAAGGAGAATCAGCCCCAGCATTTT
>TRBV29-1|.|TRBJ1-1|.|13
CSVGQQMNTEAFF
TGCAGCGTCGGACAGCAAATGAACACTGAAGCTTTCTTT
>TRBV9|.|TRBJ2-5|.|14
CASSPRSGQETQYF
TGTGCCAGCAGCCCGCGGAGCGGCCAAGAGACCCAGTACTTC
>TRBV18|.|TRBJ2-4|TRBD1|14
CASSLGDSGNIQYF
TGTGCCAGCTCACTGGGGGACAGCGGAAACATTCAGTACTTC
>TRBV7-9|.|TRBJ1-4|.|12
CASSPDSEKLFF
TGTGCCAGCAGCCCGGACTCTGAAAAACTGTTTTTT
>TRBV6-6|.|TRBJ2-5|TRBD1|20
CASSRTGGGSRLDPRETQYF
TGTGCCAGCAGCCGGACAGGGGGCGGTTCTCGACTGGACCCGAGGGAGACCCAGTACTTC
>TRBV28|once|TRBJ2-5|TRBD2|15
CASLRRAGGRETQYF
TGTGCCAGCCTGCGTCGGGCGGGAGGTAGAGAGACCCAGTACTTC
>TRBV29-1|.|TRBJ2-7|.|12
CSVGFGIYEQYF
TGCAGCGTTGGATTCGGGATCTACGAGCAGTACTTC
>TRBV11-2|once|TRBJ2-1|.|13
CASRGTGRNEQFF
TGTGCCAGCAGGGGTACAGGGAGAAATGAGCAGTTCTTC
>TRBV4-2|few|TRBJ2-7|TRBD2|15
CASSPTSGSGYEQYF
TGTGCCAGCAGCCCCACTAGCGGGAGCGGCTACGAGCAGTACTTC
>TRBV5-4|.|TRBJ2-7|TRBD1|14
CASSPRTGSYEQYF
TGTGCCAGCAGCCCTCGGACAGGTTCCTACGAGCAGTACTTC
>TRBV3-1/TRBV3-2|.|TRBJ1-1|.|13
CASSLSGGTEAFF
TGTGCCAGCAGCCTATCAGGAGGCACTGAAGCTTTCTTT
>TRBV6-5|once|TRBJ2-5|.|13
CASSRGPRETQYF
TGTGCCAGTTCCAGGGGTCCGAGGGAGACCCAGTACTTC
>TRBV28|.|TRBJ1-3|.|12
CASSQWGNTIYF
TGTGCCAGCAGTCAGTGGGGAAACACCATATATTTT
>TRBV19|.|TRBJ1-4|TRBD1|14
CASSIDRVTEKLFF
TGTGCCAGTAGTATTGACAGGGTGACTGAAAAACTGTTTTTT
>TRBV18|.|TRBJ1-2|.|16
CASSPVEGRAYYGYTF
TGTGCCAGCTCACCGGTGGAGGGCAGGGCCTACTATGGCTACACCTTC
>TRBV5-5|.|TRBJ2-7|TRBD1|14
CASSSGTGTDEQYF
TGTGCCAGCAGCTCCGGGACAGGGACCGACGAGCAGTACTTC
>TRBV15|.|TRBJ2-1|.|13
CATSRVQGNEQFF
TGTGCCACCAGCAGAGTTCAGGGGAATGAGCAGTTCTTC
>TRBV4-1|.|TRBJ2-7|.|14
CASSFLPGNYEQYF
TGCGCCAGCAGCTTCTTACCGGGGAACTACGAGCAGTACTTC
>TRBV11-2|.|TRBJ2-7|.|15
CASSHGGASSAEQYF
TGTGCCAGCAGCCATGGGGGGGCGTCGTCCGCCGAGCAGTACTTC
>TRBV2|.|TRBJ1-3|TRBD1|17
CASSAPGQASVGNTIYF
TGTGCCAGCAGTGCCCCGGGACAGGCTTCGGTTGGAAACACCATATATTTT
>TRBV27|few|TRBJ1-4|.|14
CASTNRVGNEKLFF
TGTGCCAGCACCAACCGGGTCGGAAATGAAAAACTGTTTTTT
>TRBV5-1|.|TRBJ1-6|.|16
CASSLADIINNSPLHF
TGCGCCAGCAGCTTGGCCGACATTATCAATAATTCACCCCTCCACTTT
>TRBV24-1|.|TRBJ2-2|.|14
CATKQRGGTGELFF
TGTGCCACCAAGCAGAGGGGGGGGACCGGGGAGCTGTTTTTT
>TRBV9|.|TRBJ2-7|TRBD2|14
CASSVNGRVVEQYF
TGTGCCAGCAGCGTAAACGGGAGGGTTGTAGAGCAGTACTTC
>TRBV28|.|TRBJ2-3|TRBD2|16
CASSSRLAGSTDTQYF
TGTGCCAGCAGTTCCCGACTAGCGGGAAGCACAGATACGCAGTATTTT
>TRBV29-1|.|TRBJ1-1|TRBD1|11
CSVRQGLEAFF
TGCAGCGTGAGACAGGGGCTAGAAGCTTTCTTT
>TRBV24-1|few|TRBJ1-2|.|13
CATSDPTWLVYTF
TGTGCCACCAGTGATCCGACTTGGCTGGTCTACACCTTC
>TRBV27|.|TRBJ1-6|TRBD1|20
CASSLFAAGGAALVGSPLHF
TGTGCCAGCAGTTTATTCGCGGCAGGGGGCGCAGCTCTGGTAGGATCACCCCTCCACTTT
>TRBV5-1|.|TRBJ2-7|TRBD1|14
CASRPGQGFDEQYF
TGCGCCAGCAGACCGGGACAGGGCTTCGACGAGCAGTACTTC